This TCR beta chain was documented in a study of T-cell reconstitution after alpha-beta-depleted transplantation in children. General study results and limits: T-cell counts and diversity at one year post-transplant came mainly from newly produced T cells. Reports say that about two months after transplant, the alpha-beta T cells came out of several hundred graft clones that had expanded. Some patients showed high day-60 TCRbeta diversity, which derived from surviving recipient T cells and thymic progenitors.

Unique molecular identifiers were incorporated when the TCRbeta library was constructed. TCRdb re-called the PCR reads through MiXCR, storing one row per CDR3 protein. Of more than 400,000 distinct CDR3 sequences in the sample, roughly an eighth were seen once. As for this clonotype: The antigen is undetermined.

CDR3 length: 15 amino acids. CDR1 and CDR2 (germline): SGHTA, FQGNSA. V dropped 1 base and J dropped 5; count of bases not matched to a gene: 6. The TCR comes from a female patient aged 2-9 years who had a stem cell transplant for aplastic anemia, so the T cells may come from the graft donor. Here the sequenced sample was PBMCs, mostly from graft donor cells, taken 180 days after TCRalphabeta/CD19-depleted stem cell transplant. J is TRBJ2-3 and V is TRBV7-2, with 7 bases that match TRBD2. For the CDR3, the DNA is TGTGCCAGCAGCTTAGGTATCACTAGCGAAGATACGCAGTATTTT. Translating it yields CASSLGITSEDTQYF.